This is a list of T cell receptor beta chains from one sample in a study of T cell responses to AZD1222 COVID-19 vaccine. Data came from immunoSEQ multiplex PCR; TCRdb stores just in-frame clones and leaves some out. The sample shows approximately 180,000 clones, about 92% of them seen only once. The specimen comprised peripheral blood, sampled 28 days after the second dose of the MenACWY control vaccine. All receptors come from an adult who received the MenACWY meningococcal vaccine as a control. The CDR3 runs from the conserved cysteine through the conserved F or W. D genes are given only for firm matches. The size of a clone is reported for some rows only, either as once, few or many, or as a class for expanded clones.

j_call clone_size d_call v_call cdr3_nt cdr3_aa
TRBJ2-2 . . TRBV9 TGTGCCAGCAGCGTAGAGGGTAGCCGCCACGCGGAGCTGTTTTTT CASSVEGSRHAELFF
TRBJ1-1 . . TRBV21-1 TGTGCCAGCAGCAACGGGGGGACGGGGGCTGAAGCTTTCTTT CASSNGGTGAEAFF
TRBJ2-1 . TRBD2 TRBV19 TGTGCCAGTAGCCACCAAGCGGGAGCGAACAATGAGCAGTTCTTC CASSHQAGANNEQFF
TRBJ1-5 . . TRBV27 TGTGCCAGCAGTTTAGCATCAGGTAATCAGCCCCAGCATTTT CASSLASGNQPQHF
TRBJ2-7 once . TRBV7-2 TGTGCCAGCAGCTTAGGTCTGGGAAGCGCGACCAGCTCCTACGAGCAGTACTTC CASSLGLGSATSSYEQYF
TRBJ1-2 . . TRBV30 TGTGCCTGGAGTGTAGGGGGGGGCTACACCTTC CAWSVGGGYTF
TRBJ1-4 . . TRBV28 TGTGCCAGCAGTCGCGACGGATCCGTGCAAAAACTGTTTTTT CASSRDGSVQKLFF
TRBJ2-4 once . TRBV4-3 TGCGCCAGCAGCCAAGATGCGGGGGCGGGGGCCAAAAACATTCAGTACTTC CASSQDAGAGAKNIQYF
TRBJ1-4 . . TRBV28 TGTGCCAGCAGTTTATCGGGGTTCGGGCAGGGGAATGAAAAACTGTTTTTT CASSLSGFGQGNEKLFF
TRBJ2-7 . TRBD1 TRBV14 TGTGCCAGCAGCAGCTATCGTGGACAGGGAGTATACGAGCAGTACTTC CASSSYRGQGVYEQYF
TRBJ1-5 . TRBD1 TRBV27 TGTGCCAGCAGGGGGGGGACAGTTAGCAATCAGCCCCAGCATTTT CASRGGTVSNQPQHF
TRBJ2-1 . TRBD2 TRBV7-2 TGTGCCAGCAGCTTTCGGGGCGCTAGCGGGAATGAGCAGTTCTTC CASSFRGASGNEQFF
TRBJ2-3 once TRBD2 TRBV3-1/TRBV3-2 TGTGCCAGCAGCCAAGAACAGCGGGAGGTAGATACGCAGTATTTT CASSQEQREVDTQYF
TRBJ1-4 . . TRBV28 TGTGCCAGCAGTTTTAGAAGGGCAACTAATGAAAAACTGTTTTTT CASSFRRATNEKLFF
TRBJ1-1 . . TRBV19 TGTGCCAGTAGTATGACAGTTCCCACTGAAGCTTTCTTT CASSMTVPTEAFF
TRBJ2-1 . . TRBV5-1 TGCGCCAGCAGCTCCGGACCGGGCGGTGAGCAGTTCTTC CASSSGPGGEQFF
TRBJ1-2 . TRBD1 TRBV28 TGTGCCAGCCGGCCCCGACAGGGGGTTTTGGTTGGCTACACCTTC CASRPRQGVLVGYTF
TRBJ1-5 . . TRBV5-1 TGCGCCAGCAGCTTGGAGATTGGACAGCCCCAGCATTTT CASSLEIGQPQHF
TRBJ1-2 . . TRBV19 TGTGCCAGTAGTATTGGTCAGTTATATGGCTACACCTTC CASSIGQLYGYTF
TRBJ1-5 . . TRBV4-1 TGCGCCAGCAGCCAAGACCACACCAGGGGAAACCCTAGCAATCAGCCCCAGCATTTT CASSQDHTRGNPSNQPQHF
TRBJ1-2 once TRBD1 TRBV10-3 TGTGCCATCAGTGGAACCAGGGGGTCTAACTATGGCTACACCTTC CAISGTRGSNYGYTF
TRBJ2-1 . . TRBV13 TGTGCCAGCAGCTTAACAGGACTCCCCAATGAGCAGTTCTTC CASSLTGLPNEQFF
TRBJ1-2 . . TRBV6-1 TGTGCCAGCAGTGAAGATCTGGCAGGGGAGGTTGGTGGCTACACCTTC CASSEDLAGEVGGYTF
TRBJ2-5 . TRBD1 TRBV5-1 TGCGCCAGCAGCCTAGAAGGGGGACAGGGGCAAGAGACCCAGTACTTC CASSLEGGQGQETQYF
TRBJ1-1 . . TRBV2 TGTGCCAGCAGGGCGGGGGTAGACACTGAAGCTTTCTTT CASRAGVDTEAFF
TRBJ2-3 . . TRBV13 TGTGCCAGCAGCTTAGACGGCCGTGGGGATACGCAGTATTTT CASSLDGRGDTQYF
TRBJ2-1 . . TRBV5-1 TGCGCCAGCAGCTTTGGGTTAGACTACAATGAGCAGTTCTTC CASSFGLDYNEQFF